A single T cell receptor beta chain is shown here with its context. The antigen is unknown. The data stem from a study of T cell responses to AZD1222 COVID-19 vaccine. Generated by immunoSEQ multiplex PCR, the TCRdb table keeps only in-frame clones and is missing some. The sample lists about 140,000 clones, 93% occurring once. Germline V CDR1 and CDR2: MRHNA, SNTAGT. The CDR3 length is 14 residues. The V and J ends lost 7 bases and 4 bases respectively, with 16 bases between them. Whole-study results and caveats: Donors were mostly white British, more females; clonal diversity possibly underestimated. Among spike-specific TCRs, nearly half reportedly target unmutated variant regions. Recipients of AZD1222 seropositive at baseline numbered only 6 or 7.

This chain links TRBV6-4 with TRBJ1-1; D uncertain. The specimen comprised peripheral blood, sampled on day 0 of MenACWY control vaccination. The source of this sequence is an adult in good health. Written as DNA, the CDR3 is TGTGCCAGCACCGCGGAGGATGGAGGCACTGAAGCTTTCTTT. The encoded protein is CASTAEDGGTEAFF.